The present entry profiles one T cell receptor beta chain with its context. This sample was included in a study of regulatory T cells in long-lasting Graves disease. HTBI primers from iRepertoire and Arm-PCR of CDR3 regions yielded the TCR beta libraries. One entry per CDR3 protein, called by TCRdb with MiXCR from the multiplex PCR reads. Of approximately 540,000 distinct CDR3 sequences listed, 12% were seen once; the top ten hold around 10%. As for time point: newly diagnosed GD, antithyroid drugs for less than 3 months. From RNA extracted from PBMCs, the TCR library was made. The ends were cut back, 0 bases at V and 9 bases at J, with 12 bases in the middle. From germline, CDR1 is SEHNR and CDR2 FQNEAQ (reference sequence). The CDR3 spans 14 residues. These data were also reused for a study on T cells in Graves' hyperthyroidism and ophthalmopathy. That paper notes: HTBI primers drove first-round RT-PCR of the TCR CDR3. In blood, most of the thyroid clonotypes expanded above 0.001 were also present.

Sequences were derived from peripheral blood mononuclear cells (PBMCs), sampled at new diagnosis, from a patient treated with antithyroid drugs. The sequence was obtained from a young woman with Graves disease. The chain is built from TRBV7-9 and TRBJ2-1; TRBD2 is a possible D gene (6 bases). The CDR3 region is CASSLAGREREQFF. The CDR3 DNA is TGTGCCAGCAGCTTAGCGGGCCGGGAGCGTGAGCAGTTCTTC.